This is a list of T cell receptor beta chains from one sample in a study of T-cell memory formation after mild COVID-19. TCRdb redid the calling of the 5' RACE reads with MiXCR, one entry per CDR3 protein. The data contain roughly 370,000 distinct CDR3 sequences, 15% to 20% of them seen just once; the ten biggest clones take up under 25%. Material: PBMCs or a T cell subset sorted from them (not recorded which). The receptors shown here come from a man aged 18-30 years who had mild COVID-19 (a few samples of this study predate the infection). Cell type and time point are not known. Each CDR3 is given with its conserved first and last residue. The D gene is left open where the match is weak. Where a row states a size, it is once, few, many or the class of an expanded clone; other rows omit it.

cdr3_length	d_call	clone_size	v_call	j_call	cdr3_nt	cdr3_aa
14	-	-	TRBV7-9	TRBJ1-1	TGTGCCAGCAGCTTAGTTTGGGGCACGCCTGAAGCTTTCTTT	CASSLVWGTPEAFF
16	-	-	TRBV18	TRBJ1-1	TGTGCCAGCTCACCGAGGGCCCCGGAGAGGGTCACTGAAGCTTTCTTT	CASSPRAPERVTEAFF
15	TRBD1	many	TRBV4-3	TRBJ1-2	TGCGCCAGCAGCCGCGACAGGGGGCTAAGCTATGGCTACACCTTC	CASSRDRGLSYGYTF
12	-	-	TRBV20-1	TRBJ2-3	TGCAGTGTCACCGGGAGCACAGATACGCAGTATTTT	CSVTGSTDTQYF
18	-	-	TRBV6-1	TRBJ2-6	TGTGCCAGCAGTGAAGCAGGGCTAGGGAACTCTGGGGCCAACGTCCTGACTTTC	CASSEAGLGNSGANVLTF
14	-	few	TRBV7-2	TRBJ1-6	TGTGCCAGCAGCTTAGCCCTAGGGGGATCACCCCTCCACTTT	CASSLALGGSPLHF
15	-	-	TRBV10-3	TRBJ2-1	TGTGCCATCAGTAAGGACCTAAGCTCCTACAATGAGCAGTTCTTC	CAISKDLSSYNEQFF
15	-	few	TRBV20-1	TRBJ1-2	TGCAGTGCTACGAGGGTAGGGGCCGGGCGGTATGGCTACACCTTC	CSATRVGAGRYGYTF
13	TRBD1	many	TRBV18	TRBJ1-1	TGTGCCAGCTCGAGGACAGGCGGTACTGAAGCTTTCTTT	CASSRTGGTEAFF
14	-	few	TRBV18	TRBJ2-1	TGTGCCAGCCGCACCCCCTACAGTCGCGATGAGCAGTTCTTC	CASRTPYSRDEQFF
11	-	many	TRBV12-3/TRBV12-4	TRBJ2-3	TGTGCCAGCAGTTTACGATATACGCAGTATTTT	CASSLRYTQYF
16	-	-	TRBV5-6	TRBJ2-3	TGTGCCAGCAGCCAACTTGGGACCGTAGGTGGGGATACGCAGTATTTT	CASSQLGTVGGDTQYF
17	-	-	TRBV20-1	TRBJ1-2	TGCAGTGCTAGTCGGTTGGGGGGGTCCACTTGGAACTATGGCTACACCTTC	CSASRLGGSTWNYGYTF
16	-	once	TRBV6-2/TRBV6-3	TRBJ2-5	TGTGCCAGCAGTAGGACGGAAGGGGCGCTAATAGAGACCCAGTACTTC	CASSRTEGALIETQYF
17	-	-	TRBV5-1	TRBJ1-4	TGCGCCAGCAGCCTGTACTCAATCCGGGACTCTAATGAAAAACTGTTTTTT	CASSLYSIRDSNEKLFF